One sample yielded the 16 T cell receptor beta chains listed below, sequenced in a study of vaccination effects on CD4 cells after COVID-19. Viral peptide pools were used in the ViraFEST assay to expand antigen-specific CD4+ T cells, and sequencing came afterward. Following a roughly 9-day culture, CD4+ T cells were purified. Infection with SARS-CoV-2 occurred in the person between March and December 2020, and PCR confirmed it. The participants, recipients of two vaccine doses, got either BNT162b2 or mRNA-1273. Only in-frame clones appear in the TCRdb table, and some are missing; sequencing was by immunoSEQ multiplex PCR. The table records more than 13,000 clones, over 70% of them present only once. For these receptors, no antigen is known. Sequenced material: CD4+ T cells from PBMCs cultured with HCoV-NL63 spike peptides, taken after COVID-19 vaccination. These TCRs come from a human donor who had a prior SARS-CoV-2 infection.

The sample holds a few counts of this clone. This rearrangement joins TRBV7-9 to TRBJ1-2; TRBD1 is a possible D gene (5 bases). Germline CDR1 reads SEHNR; CDR2 reads FQNEAQ (reference sequence). The CDR3 covers 15 residues. V was trimmed by 1 base and J by 4 bases, leaving 13 bases between them. CDR3 nucleotides: TGTGCCAGCAGCTTAGTTGGGGGGTCCCTCTATGGCTACACCTTC. Its translation is CASSLVGGSLYGYTF.

This clone was counted a few times. V usage is TRBV7-3 and J usage is TRBJ2-1; 9 bases align to TRBD2. The CDR3 consists of 16 residues. The junction had 9 bases not matched to a gene; V was cut back by 1 base and J by 8 bases. Germline loops: CDR1 SGHTA, CDR2 FQGTGA. The CDR3 reads CASSLRRGGASDEQFF. CDR3 in DNA: TGTGCCAGCAGCTTAAGACGCGGGGGGGCCTCGGATGAGCAGTTCTTC. The full variable domain, its missing parts supplied by reference TRBV7-3 and TRBJ2-1, is GAGVSQTPSNKVTEKGKYVELRCDPISGHTALYWYRQSLGQGPEFLIYFQGTGAADDSGLPNDRFFAVRPEGSVSTLKIQRTERGDSAVYLCASSLRRGGASDEQFFGPGTRLTVL.

The genes are TRBV6-7 and TRBJ2-7; 8 bases are shared with TRBD2. TRBV6-7 is annotated as an ORF whose role is uncertain. This CDR3 has 13 amino acids. J gave up 3 bases and V 9 bases, and 7 bases lay outside the gene matches. CDR3 sequence reads: CASGPGGDYEQYF. The DNA of the CDR3 is TGTGCCAGTGGACCGGGAGGGGACTACGAGCAGTACTTC.

In its sample, this clone was seen once. This chain links TRBV29-1 with TRBJ2-5, with 7 bases matching TRBD2. This CDR3 is 13 amino acids long. The V gene end was trimmed by 6 bases and the J gene end by 5 bases; junction bases not matched to a gene: 9. Germline CDR1 and CDR2: SQVTM and ANQGSEA. CDR3 residues: CSVARTRWETQYF. DNA for the CDR3: TGCAGCGTCGCCCGGACTAGATGGGAGACCCAGTACTTC.

The chain recombines TRBV7-3 with TRBJ2-2; D gene ambiguous. V was clipped by 4 bases and J by 5 bases, with 8 bases between them. Germline CDR1 and CDR2: SGHTA and FQGTGA. The CDR3 sequence is 13 residues long. CDR3 protein: CASSSRQTGELFF. DNA of the CDR3: TGTGCCAGCAGCTCCCGACAAACCGGGGAGCTGTTTTTT.

V and J are TRBV9 and TRBJ1-6; tentative D call: TRBD1 (5 bases). Germline lookup yields CDR1 SGDLS and CDR2 YYNGEE. V was shortened by 3 bases and J by 14 bases, with 15 bases between the two germline ends. The CDR3 runs 13 residues. CDR3 DNA sequence: TGTGCCAGCAGCGCCGGGGCGAAGGGAACCCTCCACTTT. Protein sequence: CASSAGAKGTLHF.

Here the CDR3 DNA reads TGTGCCAGTAGTACGCAGCGGGCAGATACGCAGTATTTT. The encoded protein is CASSTQRADTQYF. The chain carries TRBV19 and TRBJ2-3; TRBD2 might be the D (6 bases). The CDR3 is made up of 13 amino acids. The germline V gene encodes CDR1 LNHDA and CDR2 SQIVND (reference sequence). The V end was cut by 4 bases, the J end by 4 bases, with 9 bases between.

The gene calls are TRBV30 and TRBJ1-1; no firm D call. The CDR3 is 13 residues long. Trimming removed 3 bases from V and 0 bases from J, with 8 bases in between. The germline V gene has CDR1 GTSNPN and CDR2 SVGIG (reference sequence). As DNA, the CDR3 is TGTGCCTGGAGCGACGGGCTGAACACTGAAGCTTTCTTT. It yields the protein CAWSDGLNTEAFF.

The chain joins TRBV15 to TRBJ1-3; tentative D call: TRBD1 (5 bases). Germline V gene data show CDR1 as LNHNV and CDR2 as YYDKDF (reference sequence). This CDR3 is 16 amino acids long. V lost 0 bases and J lost 0, with 9 bases in between. In DNA form, the CDR3 reads TGTGCCACCAGCAGAGACACAGGACACTCTGGAAACACCATATATTTT. Its protein is CATSRDTGHSGNTIYF. The full variable domain, in which reference TRBV15 and TRBJ1-3 provide the parts outside the CDR3, is DAMVIQNPRYQVTQFGKPVTLSCSQTLNHNVMYWYQQKSSQAPKLLFHYYDKDFNNEADTPDNFQSRRPNTSFCFLDIRSPGLGDTAMYLCATSRDTGHSGNTIYFGEGSWLTVV.

The chain has TRBV7-3 and TRBJ2-2; 9 nucleotides line up with TRBD2. This CDR3 contains 17 residues. The V gene end was trimmed by 5 bases and the J gene end by 2 bases; junction bases not matched to a gene: 9. Per germline, CDR1 SGHTA and CDR2 FQGTGA. CDR3 residues: CASSPGVAGVNTGELFF. The CDR3 DNA follows: TGTGCCAGCAGCCCCGGGGTAGCGGGGGTCAACACCGGGGAGCTGTTTTTT. Full variable domain (missing parts from reference TRBV7-3 and TRBJ2-2): GAGVSQTPSNKVTEKGKYVELRCDPISGHTALYWYRQSLGQGPEFLIYFQGTGAADDSGLPNDRFFAVRPEGSVSTLKIQRTERGDSAVYLCASSPGVAGVNTGELFFGEGSRLTVL.

CDR3 in DNA: TGTGCCAGCAGTGAAGGTCATTACAATGAGCAGTTCTTC. Translation: CASSEGHYNEQFF. The chain recombines TRBV2 with TRBJ2-1; D uncertain. The length of the CDR3 is 13 residues. V gave up 1 base and J gave up 4 bases, with 5 bases separating them. In germline, CDR1 is SNHLY, CDR2 FYNNEI.

The table lists this clone with a few counts. The chain employs TRBV7-9 and TRBJ2-5, with unresolved D. The V end lost 4 bases, the J end lost 5 bases, and 20 bases lay between the germline ends. The CDR3 is 16 residues long. The germline V gene has CDR1 SEHNR and CDR2 FQNEAQ (reference sequence). Written as DNA, the CDR3 is TGTGCCAGCAGCTCGACGATCCGTCCTATGAGGGAGACCCAGTACTTC. This translates into CASSSTIRPMRETQYF. Looking up the rest from reference TRBV7-9 and TRBJ2-5 gives the full variable domain: DTGVSQNPRHKITKRGQNVTFRCDPISEHNRLYWYRQTLGQGPEFLTYFQNEAQLEKSRLLSDRFSAERPKGSFSTLEIQRTEQGDSAMYLCASSSTIRPMRETQYFGPGTRLLVL.

The chain is built from TRBV2 and TRBJ1-2, with 10 bases fitting TRBD1. V lost 6 bases and J lost 7; bases outside the gene matches: 2. Germline lookup yields CDR1 SNHLY and CDR2 FYNNEI. This CDR3 is 12 amino acids long. CDR3 nucleotides: TGTGCCAGCAGGGACAGGGGGTTTGGCTACACCTTC. It yields the protein CASRDRGFGYTF.

The chain uses TRBV3-1 (or the pseudogene TRBV3-2) and TRBJ1-2; D unclear. Germline V gene data show CDR1 as LGHDT and CDR2 as YNNKEL (reference sequence). V gave up 0 bases and J gave up 1 base, with 21 bases separating them. The CDR3 is 19 amino acids. CDR3 coding DNA: TGTGCCAGCAGCCAAGATCATGGCACGGGAGGGTTAGGTAACTATGGCTACACCTTC. It yields the protein CASSQDHGTGGLGNYGYTF.

The rearrangement uses TRBV7-3 and TRBJ2-2, with TRBD1 matching 10 bases. Looked up from germline, CDR1 is SGHTA and CDR2 is FQGTGA. The V segment lost 5 bases and the J segment 6 bases; nucleotides outside the gene matches: 12. The CDR3 loop spans 17 amino acids. CDR3 amino acids: CASSLLRGTGVPGELFF. The CDR3 DNA is TGTGCCAGCAGCCTCTTACGGGGGACAGGGGTTCCCGGGGAGCTGTTTTTT.

This sequence joins TRBV3-1 (or the pseudogene TRBV3-2) and TRBJ2-1; D unresolved. The CDR3 has 16 residues. Trimming took off 1 base at V and 6 bases at J, with 16 bases between the two ends. Germline values: CDR1 LGHDT, CDR2 YNNKEL (reference sequence). CDR3 sequence: CASSQVIGYWGNEQFF. CDR3 in DNA: TGTGCCAGCAGCCAAGTTATCGGATACTGGGGCAATGAGCAGTTCTTC.